The entry below describes one TCR beta chain. What it binds is unknown. Clones were sequenced by immunoSEQ multiplex PCR, and TCRdb holds only the in-frame ones, with some missing. The repertoire consists of approximately 20,000 clones, with 82% occurring once and the leading ten covering about 8.6%. The germline V gene has CDR1 GTSNPN and CDR2 SVGIG (reference sequence). Trimming shortened V by 0 bases and J by 9 bases, and 12 bases separated the two germline ends. This CDR3 has 13 amino acids. The sample belongs to a study of STAT5B mutations in CD4+ large granular lymphocyte leukemia. Whole-study findings and limits: TRBV06-family usage was enriched in top patient clones (8/27) versus controls (2/35).

The origin of this receptor is a human donor in good health. Sequenced: CD4+ T cells from blood buffy coats. The rearrangement joins TRBV30 to TRBJ2-4; D gene uncertain. CDR3: CAWSVTGSFIQYF. CDR3 nucleotide sequence: TGTGCCTGGAGTGTAACTGGGTCTTTCATTCAGTACTTC.